This TCR beta chain was obtained from a study of T cell responses to AZD1222 COVID-19 vaccine. Study-level findings and limits: The peak T cell response came first, and repertoires were sampled only after it. White British ancestry dominated among donors, who included more females, and clonal diversity was possibly underestimated. The breadth and depth of Spike-specific TCRs increased once two AZD1222 doses had been given. Nearly half of unique spike-specific TCRs reportedly avoided B.1.351 and B.1.1.7 mutated regions.

Germline V gene sequence: CDR1 LGHDT, CDR2 YNNKEL (reference sequence). The V and J ends lost 3 bases and 4 bases respectively, with 9 bases between them. This CDR3 spans 13 amino acids. Of note for this clone: Its antigen is still unknown.

Sequencing was performed with immunoSEQ multiplex PCR; in TCRdb, only in-frame clones are kept and a portion is missing. Of 150,000 to 200,000 clones detected, roughly 92% appear once; the ten largest clones hold about 0.6%. The starting material was peripheral blood, obtained on day 0 of AZD1222 vaccination. V and J are TRBV3-1 (or the pseudogene TRBV3-2) and TRBJ1-1; D remains ambiguous. The sequence came from an adult in good health. CDR3 protein: CASSQRGVTEAFF. The CDR3 DNA follows: TGTGCCAGCAGCCAGCGCGGGGTCACTGAAGCTTTCTTT.